The 8 T cell receptor beta chains given below trace back to one sample, sequenced in a study of blood T cell repertoires in COVID-19. Produced via immunoSEQ multiplex PCR; TCRdb's table is partial and in-frame only. The sample records roughly 220,000 clones, around 88% being singletons. Sample: PBMCs or T cells enriched from blood (not recorded which). Receptors were obtained from a woman between 45 and 65 years old with acute COVID-19.

The gene calls are TRBV9 and TRBJ2-1; no clear D gene. V lost 4 bases to trimming and J lost 5 bases, with 7 bases between them. Per germline, CDR1 SGDLS and CDR2 YYNGEE. The CDR3 loop spans 12 amino acids. The DNA of the CDR3 is TGTGCCAGCAGCCCCCCGGACAATGAGCAGTTCTTC. Protein product: CASSPPDNEQFF.

This rearrangement joins TRBV28 to TRBJ1-4; 7 nucleotides line up with TRBD1. The J segment lost 7 bases and the V segment lost 4 bases, leaving 6 bases of the junction unmatched. Germline values: CDR1 MDHEN, CDR2 SYDVKM. The CDR3 is made up of 14 amino acids. In DNA, the CDR3 is TGTGCCAGCAGTTGGACAGGAAACGTTGAAAAACTGTTTTTT. This sequence encodes CASSWTGNVEKLFF. The full variable domain, completed using reference TRBV28 and TRBJ1-4, is DVKVTQSSRYLVKRTGEKVFLECVQDMDHENMFWYRQDPGLGLRLIYFSYDVKMKEKGDIPEGYSVSREKKERFSLILESASTNQTSMYLCASSWTGNVEKLFFGSGTQLSVL.

V gene TRBV7-3 combines with J gene TRBJ2-1; a possible D gene is TRBD1 (5 bases). Trimming cost V 3 bases and J 10 bases, with 10 bases left between them. This CDR3 has 12 amino acids. CDR1 and CDR2 (germline): SGHTA, FQGTGA. CDR3 region: CASSFPQGEQFF. The DNA of the CDR3 is TGTGCCAGCAGCTTCCCCCAGGGCGAGCAGTTCTTC.

V usage is TRBV4-3 and J usage is TRBJ2-5; D is possibly TRBD2 (5 bases). This CDR3 region has 14 residues. Trimming removed 1 base from V and 2 bases from J, with 8 bases in between. CDR1 and CDR2 from the germline V gene are LGHNA and YSLEER. The CDR3 bases are TGCGCCAGCAGCCAAGGTACGGGGCAAGAGACCCAGTACTTC. This codes for CASSQGTGQETQYF.

CDR3 DNA sequence: TGTGCCACCCTTAAGGGGGCGACAGGAAACTATGGCTACACCTTC. Its protein is CATLKGATGNYGYTF. V and J are TRBV6-5 and TRBJ1-2; 7 bases match TRBD1. The CDR3 has 15 residues. Trimming took 10 bases from V and 2 from J; bases not matched to a gene: 13. The germline V gene encodes CDR1 MNHEY and CDR2 SVGAGI.

V usage is TRBV6-2 or TRBV6-3 and J usage is TRBJ2-1; D might be TRBD2 (6 bases). The V and J ends lost 5 bases and 15 bases respectively, with 20 bases between them. The CDR3 covers 13 residues. CDR1 is MNHEY and CDR2 is SVGEGT in the germline V gene. CDR3 coding DNA: TGTGCCAGCAGTCCCCCAGGGAGTAGCGGTCCGTTCTTC. As protein: CASSPPGSSGPFF.

The rearrangement uses TRBV12-3 or TRBV12-4 and TRBJ1-2, with 8 nucleotides matching TRBD1. The CDR3 runs 12 residues. V trimming: 4 bases; J trimming: 14 bases; junction bases outside the gene matches: 9. CDR3 loop: CASSSLRQGSTF. The CDR3, as DNA: TGTGCCAGCAGTTCCCTTCGACAGGGGAGTACCTTC.

The gene calls are TRBV7-8 and TRBJ2-5; 9 nucleotides agree with TRBD2. The CDR3 length is 20 residues. The V segment lost 3 bases and the J segment 0 bases; nucleotides outside the gene matches: 17. Germline-derived CDR1 and CDR2 are SGHVS and FQNEAQ. CDR3 DNA sequence: TGTGCCAGCAGCTTGGCAGTAGCGGGAGTGGGATGGGAGTACCAAGAGACCCAGTACTTC. Amino acid sequence: CASSLAVAGVGWEYQETQYF.